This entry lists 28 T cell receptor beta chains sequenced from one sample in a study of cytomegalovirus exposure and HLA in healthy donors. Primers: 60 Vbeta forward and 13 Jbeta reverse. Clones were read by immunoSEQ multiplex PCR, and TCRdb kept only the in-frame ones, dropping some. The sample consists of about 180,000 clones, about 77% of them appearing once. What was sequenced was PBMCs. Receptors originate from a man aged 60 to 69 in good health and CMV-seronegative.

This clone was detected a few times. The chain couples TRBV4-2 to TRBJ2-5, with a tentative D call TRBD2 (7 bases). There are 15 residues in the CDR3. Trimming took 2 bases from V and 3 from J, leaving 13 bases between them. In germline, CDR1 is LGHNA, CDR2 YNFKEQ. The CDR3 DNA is TGTGCCAGCAGCCAACCAGGGGCGGGGGAAGAGACCCAGTACTTC. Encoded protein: CASSQPGAGEETQYF.

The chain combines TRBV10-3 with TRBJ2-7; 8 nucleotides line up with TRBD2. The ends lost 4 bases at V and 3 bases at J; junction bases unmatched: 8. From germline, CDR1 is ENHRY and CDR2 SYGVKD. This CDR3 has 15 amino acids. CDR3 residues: CAISGTGTRGYEQYF. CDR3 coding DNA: TGTGCCATCAGTGGTACCGGGACTAGGGGCTACGAGCAGTACTTC.

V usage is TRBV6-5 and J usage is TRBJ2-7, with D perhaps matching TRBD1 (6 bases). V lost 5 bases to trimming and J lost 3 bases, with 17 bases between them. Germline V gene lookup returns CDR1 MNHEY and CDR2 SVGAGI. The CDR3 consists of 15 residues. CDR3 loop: CASSLTPGQSYEQYF. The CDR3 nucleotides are TGTGCCAGCAGTCTAACTCCGGGACAAAGCTACGAGCAGTACTTC.

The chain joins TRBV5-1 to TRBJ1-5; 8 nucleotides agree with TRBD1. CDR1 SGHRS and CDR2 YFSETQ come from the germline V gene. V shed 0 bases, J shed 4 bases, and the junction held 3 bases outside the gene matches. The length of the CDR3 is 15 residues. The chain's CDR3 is CASSLATGANQPQHF. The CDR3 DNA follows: TGCGCCAGCAGCTTGGCGACAGGGGCGAATCAGCCCCAGCATTTT.

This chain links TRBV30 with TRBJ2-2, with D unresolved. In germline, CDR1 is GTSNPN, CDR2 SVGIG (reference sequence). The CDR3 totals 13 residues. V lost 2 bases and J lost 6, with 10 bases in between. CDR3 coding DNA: TGTGCCTGGAGTCCCTTTCGTCCCGGGGAGCTGTTTTTT. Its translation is CAWSPFRPGELFF.

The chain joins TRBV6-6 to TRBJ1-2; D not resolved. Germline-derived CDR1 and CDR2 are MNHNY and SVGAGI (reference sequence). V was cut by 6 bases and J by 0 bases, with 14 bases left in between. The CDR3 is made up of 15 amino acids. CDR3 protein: CASSMETGTNYGYTF. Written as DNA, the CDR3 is TGTGCCAGCAGCATGGAGACGGGGACTAACTATGGCTACACCTTC.

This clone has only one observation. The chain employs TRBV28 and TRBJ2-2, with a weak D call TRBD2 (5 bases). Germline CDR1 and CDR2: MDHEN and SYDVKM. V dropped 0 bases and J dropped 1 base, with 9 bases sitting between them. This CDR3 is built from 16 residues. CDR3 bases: TGTGCCAGCAGTTTATGGCTAGCACTGAACACCGGGGAGCTGTTTTTT. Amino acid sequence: CASSLWLALNTGELFF.

For the CDR3, the DNA is TGCGCCAGCAGCTTGGCACAGGGGGCGGATGAAAAACTGTTTTTT. Protein: CASSLAQGADEKLFF. The chain carries TRBV5-1 and TRBJ1-4, with 9 bases lining up with TRBD1. The V and J ends lost 0 bases and 6 bases, in that order; junction bases with no gene match: 3. The CDR3 totals 15 residues. In germline, CDR1 is SGHRS, CDR2 YFSETQ.

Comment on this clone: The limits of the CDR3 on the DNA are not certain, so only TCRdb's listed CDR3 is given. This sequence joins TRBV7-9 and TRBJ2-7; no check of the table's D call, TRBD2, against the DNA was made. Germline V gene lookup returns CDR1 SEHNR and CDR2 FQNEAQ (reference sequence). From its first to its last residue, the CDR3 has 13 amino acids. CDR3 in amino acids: CASSVGGGAAKYF.

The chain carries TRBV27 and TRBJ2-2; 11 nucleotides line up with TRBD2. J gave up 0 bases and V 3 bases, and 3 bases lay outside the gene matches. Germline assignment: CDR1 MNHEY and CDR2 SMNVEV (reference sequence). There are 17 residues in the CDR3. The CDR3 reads CASSLPSGRPNTGELFF. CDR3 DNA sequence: TGTGCCAGCAGTTTGCCTAGCGGGAGGCCGAACACCGGGGAGCTGTTTTTT.

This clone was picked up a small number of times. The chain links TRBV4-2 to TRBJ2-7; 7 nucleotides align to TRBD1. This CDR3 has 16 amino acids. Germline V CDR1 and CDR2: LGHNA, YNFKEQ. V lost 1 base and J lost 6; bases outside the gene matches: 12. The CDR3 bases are TGTGCCAGCAGCCAAGTTGGGCTCGGGACAGATGCCGAGCAGTACTTC. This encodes CASSQVGLGTDAEQYF.

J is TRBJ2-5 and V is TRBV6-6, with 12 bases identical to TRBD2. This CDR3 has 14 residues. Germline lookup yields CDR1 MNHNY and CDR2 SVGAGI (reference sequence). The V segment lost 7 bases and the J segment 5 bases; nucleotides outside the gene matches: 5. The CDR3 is CASNRLAGDETQYF. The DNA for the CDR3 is TGTGCCAGCAACCGACTAGCGGGGGACGAGACCCAGTACTTC.

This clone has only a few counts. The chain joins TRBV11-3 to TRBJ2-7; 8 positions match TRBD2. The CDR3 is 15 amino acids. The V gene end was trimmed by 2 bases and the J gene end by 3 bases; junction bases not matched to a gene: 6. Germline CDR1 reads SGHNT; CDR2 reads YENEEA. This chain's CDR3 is CASSLKVRGGYEQYF. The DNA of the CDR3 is TGTGCCAGCAGCTTAAAGGTCCGGGGGGGCTACGAGCAGTACTTC.

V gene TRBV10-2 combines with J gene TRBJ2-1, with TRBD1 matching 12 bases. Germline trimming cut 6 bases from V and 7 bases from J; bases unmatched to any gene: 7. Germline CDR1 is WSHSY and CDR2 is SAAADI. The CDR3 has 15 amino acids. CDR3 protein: CASRAGQGARNEQFF. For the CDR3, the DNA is TGCGCCAGCAGAGCGGGACAGGGGGCGCGGAATGAGCAGTTCTTC.

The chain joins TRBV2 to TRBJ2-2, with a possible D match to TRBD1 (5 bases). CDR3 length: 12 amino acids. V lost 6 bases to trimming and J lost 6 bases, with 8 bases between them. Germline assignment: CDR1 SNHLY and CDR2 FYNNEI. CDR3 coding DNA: TGTGCCAGCAGCCAGACAGCCGGGGAGCTGTTTTTT. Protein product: CASSQTAGELFF. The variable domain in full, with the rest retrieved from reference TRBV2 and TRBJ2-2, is EPEVTQTPSHQVTQMGQEVILRCVPISNHLYFYWYRQILGQKVEFLVSFYNNEISEKSEIFDDQFSVERPDGSNFTLKIRSTKLEDSAMYFCASSQTAGELFFGEGSRLTVL.

CDR3 region: CASSFGGGSYEQYF. The CDR3 nucleotides are TGCGCCAGCAGTTTCGGTGGGGGGTCCTACGAGCAGTACTTC. The rearrangement uses TRBV5-1 and TRBJ2-7; tentatively, D is TRBD2 (6 bases). CDR1 SGHRS and CDR2 YFSETQ come from the germline V gene. The V end was cut by 5 bases, the J end by 1 base, with 13 bases between. The CDR3 sequence is 14 residues long.

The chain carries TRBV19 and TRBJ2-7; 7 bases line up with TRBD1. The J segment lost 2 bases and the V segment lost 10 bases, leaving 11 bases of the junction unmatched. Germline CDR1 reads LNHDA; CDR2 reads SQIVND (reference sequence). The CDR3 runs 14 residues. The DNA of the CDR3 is TGTGCCACCAAGGAAGGGCAGGGGGCCTACGAGCAGTACTTC. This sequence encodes CATKEGQGAYEQYF.

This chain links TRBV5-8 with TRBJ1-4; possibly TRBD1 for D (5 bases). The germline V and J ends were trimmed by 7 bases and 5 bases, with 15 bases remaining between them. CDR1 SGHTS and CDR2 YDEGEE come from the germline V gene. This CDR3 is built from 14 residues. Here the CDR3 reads CASVKTEENEKLFF. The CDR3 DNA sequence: TGTGCCAGCGTGAAGACAGAAGAAAATGAAAAACTGTTTTTT.

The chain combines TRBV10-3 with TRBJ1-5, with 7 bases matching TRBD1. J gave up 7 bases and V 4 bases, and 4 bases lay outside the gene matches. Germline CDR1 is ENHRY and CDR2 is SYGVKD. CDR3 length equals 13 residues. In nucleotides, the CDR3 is TGTGCCATCAGTGGGGACAGTATCCAGCCCCAGCATTTT. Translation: CAISGDSIQPQHF.

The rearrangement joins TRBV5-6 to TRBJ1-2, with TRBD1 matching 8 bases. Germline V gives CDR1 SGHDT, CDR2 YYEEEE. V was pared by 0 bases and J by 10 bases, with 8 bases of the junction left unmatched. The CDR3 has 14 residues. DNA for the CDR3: TGTGCCAGCAGCTTGGTCCATGGACAGGGTTACTACACCTTC. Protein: CASSLVHGQGYYTF.

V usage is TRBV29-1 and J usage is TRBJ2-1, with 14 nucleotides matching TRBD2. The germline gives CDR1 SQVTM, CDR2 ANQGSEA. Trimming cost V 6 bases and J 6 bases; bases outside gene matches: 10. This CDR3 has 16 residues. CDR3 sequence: CSVSGTSGSSGNEQFF. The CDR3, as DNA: TGCAGCGTCTCCGGGACTAGCGGGAGTAGTGGCAATGAGCAGTTCTTC.

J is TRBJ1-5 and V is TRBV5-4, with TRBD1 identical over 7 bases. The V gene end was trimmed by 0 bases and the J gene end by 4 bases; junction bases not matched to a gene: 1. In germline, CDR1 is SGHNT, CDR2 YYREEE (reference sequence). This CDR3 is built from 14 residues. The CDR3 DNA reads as TGTGCCAGCAGCTTGGCAGGGGGGAATCAGCCCCAGCATTTT. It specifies CASSLAGGNQPQHF.

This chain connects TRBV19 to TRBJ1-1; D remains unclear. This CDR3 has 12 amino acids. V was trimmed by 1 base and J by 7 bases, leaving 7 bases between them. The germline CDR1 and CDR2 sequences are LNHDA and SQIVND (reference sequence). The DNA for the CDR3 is TGTGCCAGTAGTATAGTGGAGGGTGAAGCTTTCTTT. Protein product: CASSIVEGEAFF.

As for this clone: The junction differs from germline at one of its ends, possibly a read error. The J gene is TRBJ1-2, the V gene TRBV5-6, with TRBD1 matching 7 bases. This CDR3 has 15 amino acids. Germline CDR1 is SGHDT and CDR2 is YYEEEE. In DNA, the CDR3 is TGTGCCAGCAGCCTGTTAGCAGGGGGGAACTATGGCTACCCCTTC. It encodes CASSLLAGGNYGYPF.

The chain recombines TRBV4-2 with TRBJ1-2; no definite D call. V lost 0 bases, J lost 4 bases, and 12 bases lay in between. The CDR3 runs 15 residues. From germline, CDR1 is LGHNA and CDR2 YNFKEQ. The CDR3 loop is CASSQEQQTTYGYTF. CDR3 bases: TGTGCCAGCAGCCAAGAACAACAGACGACCTATGGCTACACCTTC.

The CDR3 protein is CASSQSGPRQDSRNTEAFF. CDR3 bases: TGCGCCAGCAGTCAATCGGGGCCCCGACAGGACTCTAGGAACACTGAAGCTTTCTTT. The chain links TRBV23-1 to TRBJ1-1, with D possibly TRBD1 on 6 matching bases. TRBV23-1 is an open reading frame, and its role is uncertain. Between the trimmed V and J ends, which lost 0 bases and 1 base, there was a span of 21 bases. CDR3 length: 19 residues.

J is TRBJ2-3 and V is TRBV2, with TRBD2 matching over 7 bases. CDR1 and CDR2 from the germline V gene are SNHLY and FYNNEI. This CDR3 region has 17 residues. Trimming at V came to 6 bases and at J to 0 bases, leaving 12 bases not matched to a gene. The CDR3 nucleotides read TGTGCCAGCAGCGCTCGGACTAGTCGTACTAGCACAGATACGCAGTATTTT. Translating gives CASSARTSRTSTDTQYF.

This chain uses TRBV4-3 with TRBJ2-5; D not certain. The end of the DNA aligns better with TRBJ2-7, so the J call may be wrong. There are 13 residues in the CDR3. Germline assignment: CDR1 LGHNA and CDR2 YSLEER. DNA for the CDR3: TGCGCCAGCAGCCAAGATCGCTACTACGAGCAGTACTTC. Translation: CASSQDRYYEQYF.